Following are 27 T cell receptor beta chains from one sample sequenced in a study of brain metastases from non-small cell lung cancer. Sequencing used immunoSEQ multiplex PCR; TCRdb keeps in-frame clones, though not all of them. The repertoire holds roughly 2,600 clones, with approximately 90% as singletons. The sequenced material came from primary lung tumor tissue. Source of these receptors: a donor aged 40 or over with non-small cell lung cancer.

The table lists this clone with a few counts. The CDR3 loop reads CASSPPSSGVPPFF. The CDR3 DNA follows: TGTGCCAGCTCACCACCGAGTTCGGGGGTGCCCCCGTTCTTC. V and J are TRBV18 and TRBJ2-1; a possible D gene is TRBD2 (6 bases). This CDR3 spans 14 amino acids. CDR1 is KGHSH, CDR2 LQKENI, per germline. The germline V and J ends were trimmed by 0 bases and 15 bases, with 18 bases remaining between them.

The chain has TRBV29-1 and TRBJ1-2; D uncertain. CDR1 is SQVTM and CDR2 is ANQGSEA in the germline V gene. V lost 3 bases and J lost 8, with 10 bases in between. The CDR3 length is 11 residues. Written as DNA, the CDR3 is TGCAGCGTTGAGGATACACGGGGCTACACCTTC. It yields the protein CSVEDTRGYTF.

V is TRBV5-4 and J is TRBJ1-2; possibly TRBD1 for D (5 bases). V lost 8 bases to trimming and J lost 0 bases, with 14 bases between them. CDR3 length: 14 residues. Per germline, CDR1 SGHNT and CDR2 YYREEE (reference sequence). CDR3 sequence reads: CASSPDMSNYGYTF. The CDR3, as DNA: TGTGCCAGTAGCCCGGACATGTCTAACTATGGCTACACCTTC.

The V gene is TRBV5-1, the J gene TRBJ2-5; D unclear. The CDR3 is made up of 16 amino acids. With 5 bases removed from V and 0 bases from J, the gap between germline ends came to 17 bases. The germline V gene has CDR1 SGHRS and CDR2 YFSETQ. CDR3 residues: CASSPREFRYQETQYF. CDR3 bases: TGCGCCAGCAGTCCTAGAGAGTTCCGCTACCAAGAGACCCAGTACTTC.

The V gene is TRBV28, the J gene TRBJ1-1; D is unresolved. Germline CDR1 MDHEN, CDR2 SYDVKM. Trimming took 6 bases from V and 5 from J, leaving 10 bases between them. The CDR3 spans 12 residues. In DNA, the CDR3 is TGTGCCAGCAGCCCCCCGCGGACTGAAGCTTTCTTT. Encoded protein: CASSPPRTEAFF. The variable domain in full, with the rest retrieved from reference TRBV28 and TRBJ1-1, is DVKVTQSSRYLVKRTGEKVFLECVQDMDHENMFWYRQDPGLGLRLIYFSYDVKMKEKGDIPEGYSVSREKKERFSLILESASTNQTSMYLCASSPPRTEAFFGQGTRLTVV.

V and J are TRBV6-1 and TRBJ2-7, with a weak D call TRBD2 (6 bases). Germline CDR1 is MNHNS and CDR2 is SASEGT. This CDR3 has 14 amino acids. Trimming stripped 3 bases from V and 4 bases from J, with 13 bases between. The CDR3 DNA is TGTGCCAGCAGTGAGGGGGGAGGTAGGTACGAGCAGTACTTC. This translates into CASSEGGGRYEQYF.

With respect to this clone: The junction departs from the called germline gene at one end, perhaps through a read error. The chain has TRBV15 and TRBJ2-7; the D gene could be TRBD1 or TRBD2 (5 bases each). Per germline, CDR1 LNHNV and CDR2 YYDKDF (reference sequence). CDR3 length: 13 residues. For the CDR3, the DNA is TGTGCTACCAGCAGGGATTACGGGAACGAGCAGTACTTC. It encodes CATSRDYGNEQYF.

The chain links TRBV9 to TRBJ2-6, with D unclear. V was trimmed by 4 bases and J by 0 bases, leaving 8 bases between them. CDR3 size: 15 residues. The germline V gene encodes CDR1 SGDLS and CDR2 YYNGEE. In nucleotides, the CDR3 is TGTGCCAGCAGCCGGGTCGGCTCTGGGGCCAACGTCCTGACTTTC. Protein: CASSRVGSGANVLTF.

The chain recombines TRBV5-6 with TRBJ2-3; D perhaps matches TRBD2 (5 bases). The germline V gene encodes CDR1 SGHDT and CDR2 YYEEEE. The CDR3 covers 17 residues. Trimming cost V 1 base and J 4 bases, with 19 bases left between them. CDR3 residues: CASSLSSGRGSPDTQYF. DNA of the CDR3: TGTGCCAGCAGCTTGAGCAGCGGTCGGGGATCCCCAGATACGCAGTATTTT.

The chain combines TRBV5-1 with TRBJ2-3; a possible D gene is TRBD1 (5 bases). Germline V gene lookup returns CDR1 SGHRS and CDR2 YFSETQ. Trimming left V 0 bases short and J 0 bases short, with 8 bases between. The CDR3 length is 15 residues. For the CDR3, the DNA is TGCGCCAGCAGCTTGGGGTCAGGGAGCACAGATACGCAGTATTTT. Amino acids: CASSLGSGSTDTQYF.

The gene calls are TRBV7-2 and TRBJ2-3; the match to TRBD2 covers 9 bases. Per the germline V gene, CDR1 is SGHTA and CDR2 is FQGNSA. J was trimmed by 1 base and V by 3 bases; bases with no gene match: 11. The CDR3 loop spans 18 amino acids. The CDR3 region has the DNA TGTGCCAGCAGCTTTTCCCGTTCGCGGGGGGGCGGCACAGATACGCAGTATTTT. It codes for CASSFSRSRGGGTDTQYF.

The chain combines TRBV5-5 with TRBJ1-1; the match to TRBD1 covers 7 bases. J was trimmed by 2 bases and V by 3 bases; bases with no gene match: 4. This CDR3 is 14 amino acids long. Per the germline V gene, CDR1 is SGHKS and CDR2 is YYEKEE (reference sequence). CDR3 protein: CASSWGQINTEAFF. CDR3 DNA sequence: TGTGCCAGCAGCTGGGGACAGATAAACACTGAAGCTTTCTTT.

V and J are TRBV11-1 and TRBJ1-1; the match to TRBD1 covers 7 bases. Germline CDR1 is SGHAT and CDR2 is FQDESV (reference sequence). The length of the CDR3 is 14 residues. The ends lost 6 bases at V and 1 base at J; junction bases unmatched: 5. The CDR3 region has the DNA TGTGCCAGCAGTCCGGGACAGCAGAACACTGAAGCTTTCTTT. It codes for CASSPGQQNTEAFF.

This sequence joins TRBV3-1 (or the pseudogene TRBV3-2) and TRBJ2-3; 7 bases match TRBD2. Losses at the gene ends were 4 bases for V and 4 bases for J; bases not matched to a gene: 8. CDR1 and CDR2 (germline): LGHDT, YNNKEL (reference sequence). The CDR3 spans 15 residues. The CDR3 DNA reads as TGTGCCAGCAGCCCCCCGGGACTATTGGCAGATACGCAGTATTTT. This codes for CASSPPGLLADTQYF.

Details on this clone: Within the sample, other DNA sequences also encode this same CDR3. This chain connects TRBV5-6 to TRBJ2-5; D is possibly TRBD1 (5 bases). V was clipped by 1 base and J by 4 bases, with 17 bases between them. CDR3 length: 16 residues. Germline V gene data show CDR1 as SGHDT and CDR2 as YYEEEE. CDR3 region: CASSLLGQTVGETQYF. CDR3 DNA: TGTGCCAGCAGCTTGCTGGGGCAGACGGTTGGAGAGACCCAGTACTTC.

V gene TRBV6-1 combines with J gene TRBJ2-7; TRBD2 matches at 7 bases. The CDR3 runs to 15 residues. Trimming removed 1 base from V and 5 bases from J; junction bases left unmatched: 8. Germline assignment: CDR1 MNHNS and CDR2 SASEGT. CDR3 protein: CASSEESGGADEQYF. In DNA, the CDR3 is TGTGCCAGCAGTGAAGAGTCGGGGGGTGCGGACGAGCAGTACTTC.

The V call is TRBV10-3, the J call TRBJ2-3; TRBD1 might be the D (5 bases). The V end lost 3 bases, the J end lost 4 bases, and 8 bases lay between the germline ends. The germline V gene has CDR1 ENHRY and CDR2 SYGVKD. The CDR3 consists of 13 residues. Written as DNA, the CDR3 is TGTGCCATCAGTGAAAGGGGTCCAGATACGCAGTATTTT. It codes for CAISERGPDTQYF.

This clone was detected once. The chain uses TRBV5-1 and TRBJ2-7; TRBD1 matches 10 bases. Trimming at V came to 0 bases and at J to 6 bases, leaving 12 bases not matched to a gene. Germline CDR1 SGHRS, CDR2 YFSETQ. The CDR3 loop spans 17 amino acids. The CDR3 DNA is TGCGCCAGCAGCTTGGCGGGACAGGGGACCCCAATGGGCGAGCAGTACTTC. Translation gives CASSLAGQGTPMGEQYF.

This clone was detected only once. The chain recombines TRBV10-3 with TRBJ1-2, with D possibly being TRBD1 (5 bases). The V end was cut by 4 bases, the J end by 8 bases, with 14 bases between. This CDR3 has 13 residues. The germline V gene encodes CDR1 ENHRY and CDR2 SYGVKD. CDR3 loop: CAISVGLPGGYTF. The CDR3 DNA reads as TGTGCCATCAGTGTGGGCCTCCCAGGGGGCTACACCTTC.

The chain couples TRBV19 to TRBJ2-7, with D perhaps TRBD1 (5 bases). Germline V lookup: CDR1 LNHDA, CDR2 SQIVND (reference sequence). The CDR3 consists of 13 residues. Trimming cost V 9 bases and J 3 bases, with 15 bases left between them. As DNA, the CDR3 is TGTGCCAGCAGAGGACAAGGAATCTACGAGCAGTACTTC. This gives the protein CASRGQGIYEQYF.

The chain joins TRBV7-2 to TRBJ2-2; unclear D gene. Germline lookup yields CDR1 SGHTA and CDR2 FQGNSA. CDR3 length: 14 residues. Trimming stripped 7 bases from V and 7 bases from J, with 16 bases between. The CDR3 nucleotides read TGTGCCAGCACCGCTCCAGGCAAGGGCGGGGAGCTGTTTTTT. Its translation is CASTAPGKGGELFF.

The rearrangement uses TRBV5-8 and TRBJ2-6; D call uncertain. Germline V gives CDR1 SGHTS, CDR2 YDEGEE. CDR3 size: 15 residues. Trimming took off 0 bases at V and 2 bases at J, with 6 bases between the two ends. The DNA for the CDR3 is TGTGCCAGCAGCTTGGTACATACTGGGGCCAACGTCCTGACTTTC. Amino acids: CASSLVHTGANVLTF.

The chain combines TRBV29-1 with TRBJ1-2, with D hard to call. CDR3 length equals 11 residues. V shed 3 bases and J shed 4 bases, with 6 bases lying between them. Germline-derived CDR1 and CDR2 are SQVTM and ANQGSEA. The DNA for the CDR3 is TGCAGCGTTGACGGATTCTATGGCTACACCTTC. As protein: CSVDGFYGYTF.

This chain uses TRBV12-3 or TRBV12-4 with TRBJ1-5, with D unresolved. The CDR3 sequence is 12 residues long. With 0 bases removed from V and 10 bases from J, the gap between germline ends came to 7 bases. The CDR3 here is CASSLAVSPQHF. CDR3 nucleotide sequence: TGTGCCAGCAGTTTAGCCGTAAGTCCCCAGCATTTT.

Here the CDR3 DNA reads TGTGCCAGCAGCCCCACAGGGAGGATGACTCAGCCCCAGCATTTT. Residues: CASSPTGRMTQPQHF. J is TRBJ1-5 and V is TRBV6-5, with D maybe TRBD1 (6 bases). The CDR3 sequence is 15 residues long. Germline-derived CDR1 and CDR2 are MNHEY and SVGAGI. V was clipped by 6 bases and J by 6 bases, with 18 bases between them.

The chain recombines TRBV19 with TRBJ2-1; 7 bases are a match to TRBD1. The CDR3 sequence is 16 residues long. V was pared by 5 bases and J by 3 bases, with 10 bases of the junction left unmatched. Germline V gene data show CDR1 as LNHDA and CDR2 as SQIVND (reference sequence). The CDR3 here is CASSLGWGQNYNEQFF. CDR3 nucleotide sequence: TGTGCCAGTAGTCTGGGATGGGGACAGAACTACAATGAGCAGTTCTTC.

Of note for this clone: A junction boundary mismatches the germline segment, possibly from a read error. This rearrangement joins TRBV12-3 or TRBV12-4 to TRBJ2-7; D call uncertain. This CDR3 has 13 residues. CDR3 residues: CVSSFWGGHEQYF. In DNA, the CDR3 is TGTGTCAGCAGTTTCTGGGGTGGGCACGAGCAGTACTTC.